This T cell receptor beta chain stems from a study of identical twins (TCRdb year 2016). As for the study more broadly: To test whether fetal clonotypes persist, this study deep-sequenced TCR alpha and beta repertoires from monozygotic twins, from unrelated adults of various ages, and from cord blood. Replicate twin experiments were performed at different times using different library preparation protocols to rule out contamination. Beyond this particular receptor, the publication reports: Zero-insertion analyses could be partly confounded by invariant T cells such as MAIT and iNKT, although diverse VJ usage argued against such confounding for most clonotypes. Abundant cord blood beta clonotypes had fewer insertions, young adult naive repertoires showed a similar but weaker trend, and memory repertoires showed no such trend. In monozygotic twins, out-of-frame TCR alpha sharing was systematically underestimated by recombination models, although the models agreed with sharing between unrelated individuals. Because the same donors could not be followed over many years, conclusions were based on cross-sectional statistical analysis. Compared with coincidental sharing between unrelated individuals, out-of-frame TCR alpha sequences shared between twins showed an excess of sequences with low generation probability. The excess sharing between twins in beta out-of-frame sequences was weaker because fewer shared sequences reduced the signal-to-noise ratio.

As for this clonotype: Its binding antigen is unknown. Base quality data are lacking; no much larger clone is found one base away.

Receptor libraries were prepared by 5' RACE. The sequencer was an Illumina HiSeq 2000. A universal primer binding site was added through template switching, and the final cDNA carried a unique molecular identifier so that TCR cDNA molecules could be counted accurately. First-strand cDNA for TCR alpha and beta chains was synthesized from specific primers in the conserved constant-segment region. To control for contamination, every cDNA library carried two barcodes: a SMART-Mk sample barcode plus Illumina barcodes. TruSeq adapter sequences and Illumina sample barcodes were added in two successive PCR steps. The TCR alpha and beta cDNA libraries were sequenced on the Illumina HiSeq platform using custom primers. Per the source publication's procedure: MiGEC was used to process raw reads and extract unique molecular identifiers, and MiXCR was used to find CDR3 positions. For each individual, recombination models were inferred using an EM algorithm with the repgenHMM and IGoR tools. The analysis of shared clonotypes was done with the tcR package in R, with sharing normalized by the product of cloneset sizes. To study raw recombination free of thymic and clonal selection effects, out-of-frame nonproductive sequences were analyzed. Using fastp trimming at Q25 and MiXCR clonotype assembly, TCRdb reanalyzed the public sequencing data and kept in-frame beta chains. A single entry per CDR3 protein holds the most common genes and DNA from its merged rows. Clone size and V and J calls follow TCRdb, not the original study. This sample comprises some 260,000 distinct CDR3 sequences, about 14% of them detected only once. The ten largest clones capture approximately 8.8% of the sample.

Every donor was a healthy Caucasian. Miltenyi CD45RO+ enrichment and human naive T-cell isolation kits were used to isolate memory (CD45RO+) and naive T cells from PBMC. The receptor's source is a woman aged 18-29 years in good health. Source material: memory (CD45RO+) T cells sorted from blood. This specimen's cell subset or site label, interpreted: CD45RO+ enriched T cells.

The nucleotide sequence is given as TGCAGTGCCACCATAGATACGCAGTATTTT. Translated, this gives CSATIDTQYF. The chain is made from TRBV20-1 and TRBJ2-3, with an unclear D gene assignment. The CDR3 sequence holds 10 residues, the cysteine and phenylalanine included. Only the CDR3 portion is preserved as DNA: 30 bases, with reading frame beginning at the first base. As encoded in the germline V gene (reference sequence), CDR1 is DFQATT while CDR2 is SNEGSKA. V is clipped by 6 bases and J by 5 bases, and the sequence between their germline boundaries is 6 bases long.